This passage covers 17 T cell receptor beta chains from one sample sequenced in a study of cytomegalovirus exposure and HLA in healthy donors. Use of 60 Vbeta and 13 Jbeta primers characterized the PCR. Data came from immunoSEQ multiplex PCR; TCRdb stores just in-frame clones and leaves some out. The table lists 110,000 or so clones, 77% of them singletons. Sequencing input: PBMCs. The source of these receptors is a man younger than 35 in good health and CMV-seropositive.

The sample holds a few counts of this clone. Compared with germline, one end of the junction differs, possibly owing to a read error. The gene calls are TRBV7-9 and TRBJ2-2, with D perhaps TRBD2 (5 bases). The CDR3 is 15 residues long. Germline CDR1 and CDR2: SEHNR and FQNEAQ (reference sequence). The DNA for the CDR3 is TGTTCCAGCAGCTTATTGGGGAGGAACACCGGGGAGCTGTTTTTT. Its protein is CSSSLLGRNTGELFF.

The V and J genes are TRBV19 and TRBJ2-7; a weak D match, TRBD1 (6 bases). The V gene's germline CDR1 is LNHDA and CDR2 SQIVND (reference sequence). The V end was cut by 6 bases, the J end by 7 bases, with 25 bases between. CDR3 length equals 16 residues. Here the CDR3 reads CASSLTGMDSFGEQYF. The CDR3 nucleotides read TGTGCCAGTAGCCTCACAGGGATGGACAGTTTCGGAGAGCAGTACTTC.

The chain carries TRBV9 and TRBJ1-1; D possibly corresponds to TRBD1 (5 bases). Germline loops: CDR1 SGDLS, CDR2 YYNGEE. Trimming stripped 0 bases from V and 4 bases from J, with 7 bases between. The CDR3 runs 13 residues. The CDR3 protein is CASSVGRGTEAFF. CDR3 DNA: TGTGCCAGCAGCGTAGGTAGGGGCACTGAAGCTTTCTTT.

The CDR3 spells CATSRFQRDSYNEQFF. The DNA of the CDR3 is TGTGCCACCAGCAGATTCCAGCGGGACTCCTACAATGAGCAGTTCTTC. The chain employs TRBV15 and TRBJ2-1, with 7 nucleotides matching TRBD2. The CDR3 spans 16 residues. Germline values: CDR1 LNHNV, CDR2 YYDKDF (reference sequence). V was clipped by 2 bases and J by 0 bases; unmatched bases: 4.

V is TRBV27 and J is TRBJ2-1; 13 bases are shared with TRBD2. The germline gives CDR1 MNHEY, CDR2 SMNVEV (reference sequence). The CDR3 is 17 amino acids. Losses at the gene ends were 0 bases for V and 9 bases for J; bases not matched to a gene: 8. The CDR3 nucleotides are TGTGCCAGCAGTTTATCACTAGCGGGGGGGCCTCGCTCTGAGCAGTTCTTC. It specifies CASSLSLAGGPRSEQFF.

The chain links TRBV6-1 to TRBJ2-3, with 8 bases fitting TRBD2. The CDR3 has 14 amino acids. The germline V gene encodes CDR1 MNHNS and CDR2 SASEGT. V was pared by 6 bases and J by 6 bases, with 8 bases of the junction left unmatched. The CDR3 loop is CASRPGLAADTQYF. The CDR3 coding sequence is TGTGCCAGCAGGCCCGGACTAGCAGCGGATACGCAGTATTTT.

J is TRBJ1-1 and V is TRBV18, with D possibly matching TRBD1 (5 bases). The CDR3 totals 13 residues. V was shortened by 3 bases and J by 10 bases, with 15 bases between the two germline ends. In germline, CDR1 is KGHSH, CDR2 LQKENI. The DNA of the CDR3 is TGTGCCAGCTCACCGGAGGCCACGGGGGGAGCTTTCTTT. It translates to CASSPEATGGAFF.

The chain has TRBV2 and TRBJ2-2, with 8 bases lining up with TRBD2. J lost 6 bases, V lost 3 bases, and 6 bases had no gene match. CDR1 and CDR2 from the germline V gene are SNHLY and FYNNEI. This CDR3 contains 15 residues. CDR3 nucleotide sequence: TGTGCCAGCAGTGAGGGACTAGTAGTCGCCGGGGAGCTGTTTTTT. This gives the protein CASSEGLVVAGELFF.

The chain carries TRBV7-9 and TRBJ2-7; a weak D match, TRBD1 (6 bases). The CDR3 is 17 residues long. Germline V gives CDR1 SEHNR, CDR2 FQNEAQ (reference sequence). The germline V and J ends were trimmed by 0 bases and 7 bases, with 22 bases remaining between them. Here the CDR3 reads CASSLAQIQGISGEQYF. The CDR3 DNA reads TGTGCCAGCAGCTTAGCGCAGATACAGGGTATTTCGGGGGAGCAGTACTTC.

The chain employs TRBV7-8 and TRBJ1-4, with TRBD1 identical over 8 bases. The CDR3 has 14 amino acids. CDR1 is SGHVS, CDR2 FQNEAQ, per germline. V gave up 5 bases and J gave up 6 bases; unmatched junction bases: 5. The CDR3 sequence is CASSLDRADEKLFF. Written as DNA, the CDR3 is TGTGCCAGCAGCCTGGACAGGGCGGATGAAAAACTGTTTTTT.

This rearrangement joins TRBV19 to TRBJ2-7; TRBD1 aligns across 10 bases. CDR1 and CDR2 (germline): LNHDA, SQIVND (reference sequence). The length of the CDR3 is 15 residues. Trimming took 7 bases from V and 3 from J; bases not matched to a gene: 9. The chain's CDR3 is CASISPGQGSYEQYF. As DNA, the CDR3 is TGTGCCAGTATATCTCCGGGACAGGGGAGCTACGAGCAGTACTTC.

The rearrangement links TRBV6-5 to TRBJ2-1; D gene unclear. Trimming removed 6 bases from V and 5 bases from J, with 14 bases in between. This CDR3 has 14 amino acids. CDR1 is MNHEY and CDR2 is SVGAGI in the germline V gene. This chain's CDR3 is CASSSITEDNEQFF. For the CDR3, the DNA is TGTGCCAGCAGCTCAATTACAGAAGACAATGAGCAGTTCTTC.

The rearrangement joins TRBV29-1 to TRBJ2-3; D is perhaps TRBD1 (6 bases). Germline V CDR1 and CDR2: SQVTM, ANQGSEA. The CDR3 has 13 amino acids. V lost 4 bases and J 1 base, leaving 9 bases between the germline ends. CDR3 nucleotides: TGCAGCGTTGGGGGGCGGGGCACAGATACGCAGTATTTT. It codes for CSVGGRGTDTQYF.

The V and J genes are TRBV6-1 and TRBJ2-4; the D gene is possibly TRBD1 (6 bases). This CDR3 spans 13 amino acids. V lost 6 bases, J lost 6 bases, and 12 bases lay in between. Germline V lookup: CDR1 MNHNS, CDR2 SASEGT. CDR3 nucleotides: TGTGCCAGCAGGTCAGGGGAACTAAACATTCAGTACTTC. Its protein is CASRSGELNIQYF.

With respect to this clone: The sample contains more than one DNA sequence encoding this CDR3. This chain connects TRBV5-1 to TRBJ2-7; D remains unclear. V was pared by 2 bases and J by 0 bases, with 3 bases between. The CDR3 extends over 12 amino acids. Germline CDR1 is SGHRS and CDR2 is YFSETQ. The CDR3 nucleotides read TGCGCCAGCAGCTTCCACTCCTACGAGCAGTACTTC. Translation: CASSFHSYEQYF.

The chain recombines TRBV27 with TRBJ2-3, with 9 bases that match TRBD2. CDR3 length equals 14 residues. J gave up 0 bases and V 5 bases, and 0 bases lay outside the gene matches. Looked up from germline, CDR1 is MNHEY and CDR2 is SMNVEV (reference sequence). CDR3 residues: CASSLAGSTDTQYF. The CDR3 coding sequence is TGTGCCAGCAGTCTAGCGGGAAGCACAGATACGCAGTATTTT.

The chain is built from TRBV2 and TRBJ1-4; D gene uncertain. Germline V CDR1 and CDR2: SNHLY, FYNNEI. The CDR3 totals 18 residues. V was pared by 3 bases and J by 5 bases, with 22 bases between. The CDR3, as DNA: TGTGCCAGCAGTGAGAAATTTAGTTTGCAGGAAAAAAATGAAAAACTGTTTTTT. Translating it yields CASSEKFSLQEKNEKLFF.